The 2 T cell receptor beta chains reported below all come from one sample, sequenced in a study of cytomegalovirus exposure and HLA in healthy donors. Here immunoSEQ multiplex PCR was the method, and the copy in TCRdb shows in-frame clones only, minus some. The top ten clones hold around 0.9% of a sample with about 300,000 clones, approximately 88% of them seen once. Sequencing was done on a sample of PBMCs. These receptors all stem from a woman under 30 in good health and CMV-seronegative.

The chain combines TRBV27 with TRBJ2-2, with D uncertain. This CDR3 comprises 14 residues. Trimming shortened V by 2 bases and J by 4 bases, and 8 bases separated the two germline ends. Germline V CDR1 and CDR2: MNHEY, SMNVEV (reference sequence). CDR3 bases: TGTGCCAGCAGTTTACTCTTCCTCACCGGGGAGCTGTTTTTT. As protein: CASSLLFLTGELFF.

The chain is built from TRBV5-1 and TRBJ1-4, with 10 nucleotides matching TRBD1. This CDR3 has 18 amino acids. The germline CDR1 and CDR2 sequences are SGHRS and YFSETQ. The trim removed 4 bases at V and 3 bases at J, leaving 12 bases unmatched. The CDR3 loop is CASSPAGTGVMANEKLFF. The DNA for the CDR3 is TGCGCCAGCAGCCCCGCCGGGACAGGGGTTATGGCTAATGAAAAACTGTTTTTT.